This T cell receptor beta chain was profiled in a study of T cell responses to AZD1222 COVID-19 vaccine. Pooling was applied to second doses at about 4 or about 12 weeks. Germline-derived CDR1 and CDR2 are MNHEY and SVGAGI. This CDR3 region has 15 residues. J lost 3 bases, V lost 6 bases, and 6 bases had no gene match. A remark on this clone: Its target is not known.

TCRdb's table, derived via immunoSEQ multiplex PCR, lists solely in-frame clones and lacks some. This table has around 120,000 clones, around nine tenths appearing once. Study-wide results and limits: At baseline, seropositivity was found in only five or six AZD1222 recipients. No day 14 peak samples; only post-peak repertoires were characterized. Donors skewed white British and female; clonal diversity was possibly underestimated.

The gene calls are TRBV6-5 and TRBJ1-2, with 11 bases that match TRBD1. The receptor was isolated from an adult who received the AZD1222 COVID-19 vaccine. Here the sequenced sample was peripheral blood, taken 28 days after the second AZD1222 dose. CDR3 protein: CASRRDRGIDYGYTF. CDR3 nucleotide sequence: TGTGCCAGCAGGCGGGACAGGGGGATAGACTATGGCTACACCTTC.